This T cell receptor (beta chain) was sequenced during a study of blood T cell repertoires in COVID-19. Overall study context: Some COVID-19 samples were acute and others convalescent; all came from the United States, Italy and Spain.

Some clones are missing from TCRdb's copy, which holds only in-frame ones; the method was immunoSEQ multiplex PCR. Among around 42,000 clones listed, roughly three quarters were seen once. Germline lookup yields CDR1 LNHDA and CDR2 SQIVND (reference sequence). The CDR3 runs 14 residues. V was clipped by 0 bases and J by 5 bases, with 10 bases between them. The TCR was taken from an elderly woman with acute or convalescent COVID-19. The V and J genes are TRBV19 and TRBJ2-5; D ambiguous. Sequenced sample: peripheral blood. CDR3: CASSIDGSGETQYF. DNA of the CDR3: TGTGCCAGTAGTATAGATGGCTCCGGGGAGACCCAGTACTTC.